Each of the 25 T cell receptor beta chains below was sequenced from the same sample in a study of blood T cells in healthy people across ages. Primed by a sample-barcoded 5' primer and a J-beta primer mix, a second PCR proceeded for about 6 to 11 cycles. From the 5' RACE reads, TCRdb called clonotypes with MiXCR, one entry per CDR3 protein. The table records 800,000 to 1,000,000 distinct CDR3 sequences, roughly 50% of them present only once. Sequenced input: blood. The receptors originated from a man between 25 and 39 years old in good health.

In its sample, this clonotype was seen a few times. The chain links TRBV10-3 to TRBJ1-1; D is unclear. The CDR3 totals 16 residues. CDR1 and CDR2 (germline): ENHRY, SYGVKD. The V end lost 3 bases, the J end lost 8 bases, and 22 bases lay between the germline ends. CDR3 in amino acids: CAISDRLSGRGIEAFF. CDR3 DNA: TGTGCCATCAGTGACAGACTCAGCGGGAGAGGGATCGAAGCTTTCTTT.

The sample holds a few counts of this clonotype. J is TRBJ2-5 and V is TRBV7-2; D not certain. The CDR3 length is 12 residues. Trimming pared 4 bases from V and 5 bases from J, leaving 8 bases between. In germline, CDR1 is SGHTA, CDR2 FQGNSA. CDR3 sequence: CASSSFAETQYF. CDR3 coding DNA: TGTGCCAGCAGCTCCTTTGCGGAGACCCAGTACTTC.

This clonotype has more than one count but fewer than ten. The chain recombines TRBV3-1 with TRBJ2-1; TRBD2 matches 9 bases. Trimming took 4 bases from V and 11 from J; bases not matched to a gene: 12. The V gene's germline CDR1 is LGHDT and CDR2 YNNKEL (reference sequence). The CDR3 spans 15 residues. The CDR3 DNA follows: TGTGCCAGCAGCCCTATAGCGGGGGCCCAAGGAAAGCAGTTCTTC. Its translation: CASSPIAGAQGKQFF.

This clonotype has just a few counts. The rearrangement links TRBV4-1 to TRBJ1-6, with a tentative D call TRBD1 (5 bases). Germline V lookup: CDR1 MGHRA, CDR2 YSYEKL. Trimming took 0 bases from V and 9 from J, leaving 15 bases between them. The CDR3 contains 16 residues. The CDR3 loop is CASSQDVRGTSSPLHF. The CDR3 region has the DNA TGCGCCAGCAGCCAAGATGTAAGGGGAACAAGTTCACCCCTCCACTTT.

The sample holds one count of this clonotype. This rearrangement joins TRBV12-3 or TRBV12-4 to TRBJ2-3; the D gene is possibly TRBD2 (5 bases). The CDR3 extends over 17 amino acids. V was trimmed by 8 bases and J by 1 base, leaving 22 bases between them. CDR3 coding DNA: TGTGCCAGCGCGTCTCGGCTGGGGAGCTTTCGCACAGATACGCAGTATTTT. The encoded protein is CASASRLGSFRTDTQYF.

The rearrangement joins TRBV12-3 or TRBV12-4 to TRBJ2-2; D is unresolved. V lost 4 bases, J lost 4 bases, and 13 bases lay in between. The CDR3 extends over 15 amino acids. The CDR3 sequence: CASSSVGPSTGELFF. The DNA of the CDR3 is TGTGCCAGCAGTTCCGTGGGTCCGTCCACCGGGGAGCTGTTTTTT.

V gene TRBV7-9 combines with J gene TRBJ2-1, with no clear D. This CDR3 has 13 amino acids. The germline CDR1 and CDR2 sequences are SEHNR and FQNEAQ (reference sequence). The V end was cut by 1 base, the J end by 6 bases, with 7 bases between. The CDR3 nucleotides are TGTGCCAGCAGCTTAGTAGCTTTCAATGAGCAGTTCTTC. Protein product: CASSLVAFNEQFF. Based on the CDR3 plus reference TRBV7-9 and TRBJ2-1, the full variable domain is DTGVSQNPRHKITKRGQNVTFRCDPISEHNRLYWYRQTLGQGPEFLTYFQNEAQLEKSRLLSDRFSAERPKGSFSTLEIQRTEQGDSAMYLCASSLVAFNEQFFGPGTRLTVL.

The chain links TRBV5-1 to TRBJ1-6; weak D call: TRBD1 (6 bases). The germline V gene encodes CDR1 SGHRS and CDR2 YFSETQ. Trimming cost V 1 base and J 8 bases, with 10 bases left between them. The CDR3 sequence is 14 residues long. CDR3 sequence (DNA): TGCGCCAGCAGCTTGTCGGGGGGGCATTCACCCCTCCACTTT. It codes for CASSLSGGHSPLHF.

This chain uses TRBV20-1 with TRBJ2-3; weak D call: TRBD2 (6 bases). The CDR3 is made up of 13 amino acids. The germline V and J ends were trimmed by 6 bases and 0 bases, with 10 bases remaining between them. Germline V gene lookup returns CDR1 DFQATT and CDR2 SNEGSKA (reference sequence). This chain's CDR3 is CSALRDSTDTQYF. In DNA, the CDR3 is TGCAGTGCCCTGCGGGACAGCACAGATACGCAGTATTTT.

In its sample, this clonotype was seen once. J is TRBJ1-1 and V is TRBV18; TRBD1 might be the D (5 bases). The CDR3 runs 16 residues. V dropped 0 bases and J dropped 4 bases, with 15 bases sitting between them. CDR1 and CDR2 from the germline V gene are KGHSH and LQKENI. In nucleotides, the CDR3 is TGTGCCAGCTCACCACCTGTCGCGGGGGATAGCACTGAAGCTTTCTTT. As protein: CASSPPVAGDSTEAFF.

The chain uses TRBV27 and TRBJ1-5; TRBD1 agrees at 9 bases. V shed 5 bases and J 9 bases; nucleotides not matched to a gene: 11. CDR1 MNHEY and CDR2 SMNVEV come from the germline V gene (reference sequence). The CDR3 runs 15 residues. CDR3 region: CASSQGQGVRGPQHF. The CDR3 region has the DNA TGTGCCAGCAGTCAGGGACAGGGAGTTAGAGGGCCCCAGCATTTT.

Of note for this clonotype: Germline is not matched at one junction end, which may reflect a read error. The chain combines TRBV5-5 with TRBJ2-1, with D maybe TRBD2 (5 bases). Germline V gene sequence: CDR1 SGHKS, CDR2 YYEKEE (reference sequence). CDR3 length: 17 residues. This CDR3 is CANSLERVGSSYNEQFF. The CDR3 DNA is TGTGCCAACAGCTTGGAACGCGTGGGGAGTTCCTACAATGAGCAGTTCTTC.

Here the CDR3 DNA reads TGTGCCATCAGTGAGGCAGGGTTATTGGGACAAGAGACCCAGTACTTC. It codes for CAISEAGLLGQETQYF. The J gene is TRBJ2-5, the V gene TRBV10-3; possibly TRBD1 for D (5 bases). The germline V gene encodes CDR1 ENHRY and CDR2 SYGVKD. The CDR3 loop spans 16 amino acids. The ends were cut back, 2 bases at V and 2 bases at J, with 15 bases in the middle.

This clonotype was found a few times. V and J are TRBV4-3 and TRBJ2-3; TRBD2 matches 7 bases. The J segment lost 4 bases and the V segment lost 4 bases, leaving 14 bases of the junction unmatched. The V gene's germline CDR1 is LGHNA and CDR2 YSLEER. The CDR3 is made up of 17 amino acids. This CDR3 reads CASSLSKVGGGADTQYF. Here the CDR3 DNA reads TGCGCCAGCAGCCTATCGAAGGTCGGCGGGGGAGCAGATACGCAGTATTTT.

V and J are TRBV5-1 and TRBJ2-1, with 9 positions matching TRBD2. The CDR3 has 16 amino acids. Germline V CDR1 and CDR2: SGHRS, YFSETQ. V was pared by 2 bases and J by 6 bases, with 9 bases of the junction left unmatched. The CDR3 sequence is CASSFAPSGVLNEQFF. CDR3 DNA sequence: TGCGCCAGCAGCTTTGCTCCTAGCGGGGTTCTCAATGAGCAGTTCTTC.

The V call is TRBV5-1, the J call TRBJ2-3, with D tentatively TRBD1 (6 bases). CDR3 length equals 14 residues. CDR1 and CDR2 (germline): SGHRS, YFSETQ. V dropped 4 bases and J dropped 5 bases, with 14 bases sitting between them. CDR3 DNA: TGCGCCAGCAGCCCAGGGGAGTTGGGAGATACGCAGTATTTT. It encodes CASSPGELGDTQYF.

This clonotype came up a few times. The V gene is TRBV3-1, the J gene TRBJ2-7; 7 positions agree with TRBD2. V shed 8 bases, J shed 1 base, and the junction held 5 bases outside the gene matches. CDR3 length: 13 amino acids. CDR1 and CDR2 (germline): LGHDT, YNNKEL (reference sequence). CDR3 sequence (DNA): TGTGCCAGCGCTCTGGGGGGGTCCTACGAGCAGTACTTC. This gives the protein CASALGGSYEQYF.

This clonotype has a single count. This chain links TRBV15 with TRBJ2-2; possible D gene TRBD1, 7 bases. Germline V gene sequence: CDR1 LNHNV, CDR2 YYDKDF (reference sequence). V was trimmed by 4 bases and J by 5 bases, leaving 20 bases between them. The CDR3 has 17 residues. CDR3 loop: CATSKDSGGRTTGELFF. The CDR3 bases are TGTGCCACCAGCAAAGATTCAGGGGGGCGCACGACCGGGGAGCTGTTTTTT.

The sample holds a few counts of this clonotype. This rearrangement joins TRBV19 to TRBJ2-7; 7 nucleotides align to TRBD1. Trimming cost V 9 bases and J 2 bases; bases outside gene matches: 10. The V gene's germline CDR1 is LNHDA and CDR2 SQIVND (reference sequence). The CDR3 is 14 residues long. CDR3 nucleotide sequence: TGTGCCAGCAAAATGAGACAGGGAGCCTACGAGCAGTACTTC. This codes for CASKMRQGAYEQYF.

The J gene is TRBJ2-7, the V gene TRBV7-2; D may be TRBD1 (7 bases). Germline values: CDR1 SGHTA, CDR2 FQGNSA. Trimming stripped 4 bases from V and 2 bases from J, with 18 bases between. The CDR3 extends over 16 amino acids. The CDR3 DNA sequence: TGTGCCAGCAGCTACTCCGTCGGGGGACAGACCTACGAGCAGTACTTC. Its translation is CASSYSVGGQTYEQYF. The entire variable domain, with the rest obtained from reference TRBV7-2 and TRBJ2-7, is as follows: GAGVSQSPSNKVTEKGKDVELRCDPISGHTALYWYRQSLGQGLEFLIYFQGNSAPDKSGLPSDRFSAERTGGSVSTLTIQRTQQEDSAVYLCASSYSVGGQTYEQYFGPGTRLTVT.

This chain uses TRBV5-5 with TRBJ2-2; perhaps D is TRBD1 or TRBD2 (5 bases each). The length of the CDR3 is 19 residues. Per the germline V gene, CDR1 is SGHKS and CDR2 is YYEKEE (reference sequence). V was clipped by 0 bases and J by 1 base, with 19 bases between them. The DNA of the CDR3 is TGTGCCAGCAGCTTGGGGGGCCACATTGTGAGGGGGAACACCGGGGAGCTGTTTTTT. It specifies CASSLGGHIVRGNTGELFF.

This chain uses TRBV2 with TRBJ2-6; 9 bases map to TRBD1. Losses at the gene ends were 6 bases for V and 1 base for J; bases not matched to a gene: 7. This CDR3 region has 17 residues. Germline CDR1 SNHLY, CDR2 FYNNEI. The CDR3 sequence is CASSRDRVSSGANVLTF. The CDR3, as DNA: TGTGCCAGCAGCCGGGACAGGGTCTCATCTGGGGCCAACGTCCTGACTTTC. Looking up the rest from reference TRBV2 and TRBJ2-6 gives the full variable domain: EPEVTQTPSHQVTQMGQEVILRCVPISNHLYFYWYRQILGQKVEFLVSFYNNEISEKSEIFDDQFSVERPDGSNFTLKIRSTKLEDSAMYFCASSRDRVSSGANVLTFGAGSRLTVL.

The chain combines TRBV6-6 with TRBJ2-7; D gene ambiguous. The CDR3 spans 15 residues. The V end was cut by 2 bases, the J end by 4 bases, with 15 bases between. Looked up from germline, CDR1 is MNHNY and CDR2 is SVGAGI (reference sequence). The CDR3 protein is CASSYVLGIRYEQYF. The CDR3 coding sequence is TGTGCCAGCAGTTACGTCCTGGGAATAAGATACGAGCAGTACTTC.

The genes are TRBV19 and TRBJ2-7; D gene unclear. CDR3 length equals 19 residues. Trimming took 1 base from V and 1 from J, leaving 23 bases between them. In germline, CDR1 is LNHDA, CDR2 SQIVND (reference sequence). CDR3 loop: CASSIGVVVSFFGSYEQYF. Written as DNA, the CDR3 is TGTGCCAGTAGTATAGGGGTCGTCGTATCATTCTTTGGGTCCTACGAGCAGTACTTC.

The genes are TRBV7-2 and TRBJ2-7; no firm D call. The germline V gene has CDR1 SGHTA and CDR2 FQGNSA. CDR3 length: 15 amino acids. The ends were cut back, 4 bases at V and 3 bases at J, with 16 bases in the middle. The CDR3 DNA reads TGTGCCAGCAGCTACTCGGTCTCCCGAGTCTACGAGCAGTACTTC. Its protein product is CASSYSVSRVYEQYF.